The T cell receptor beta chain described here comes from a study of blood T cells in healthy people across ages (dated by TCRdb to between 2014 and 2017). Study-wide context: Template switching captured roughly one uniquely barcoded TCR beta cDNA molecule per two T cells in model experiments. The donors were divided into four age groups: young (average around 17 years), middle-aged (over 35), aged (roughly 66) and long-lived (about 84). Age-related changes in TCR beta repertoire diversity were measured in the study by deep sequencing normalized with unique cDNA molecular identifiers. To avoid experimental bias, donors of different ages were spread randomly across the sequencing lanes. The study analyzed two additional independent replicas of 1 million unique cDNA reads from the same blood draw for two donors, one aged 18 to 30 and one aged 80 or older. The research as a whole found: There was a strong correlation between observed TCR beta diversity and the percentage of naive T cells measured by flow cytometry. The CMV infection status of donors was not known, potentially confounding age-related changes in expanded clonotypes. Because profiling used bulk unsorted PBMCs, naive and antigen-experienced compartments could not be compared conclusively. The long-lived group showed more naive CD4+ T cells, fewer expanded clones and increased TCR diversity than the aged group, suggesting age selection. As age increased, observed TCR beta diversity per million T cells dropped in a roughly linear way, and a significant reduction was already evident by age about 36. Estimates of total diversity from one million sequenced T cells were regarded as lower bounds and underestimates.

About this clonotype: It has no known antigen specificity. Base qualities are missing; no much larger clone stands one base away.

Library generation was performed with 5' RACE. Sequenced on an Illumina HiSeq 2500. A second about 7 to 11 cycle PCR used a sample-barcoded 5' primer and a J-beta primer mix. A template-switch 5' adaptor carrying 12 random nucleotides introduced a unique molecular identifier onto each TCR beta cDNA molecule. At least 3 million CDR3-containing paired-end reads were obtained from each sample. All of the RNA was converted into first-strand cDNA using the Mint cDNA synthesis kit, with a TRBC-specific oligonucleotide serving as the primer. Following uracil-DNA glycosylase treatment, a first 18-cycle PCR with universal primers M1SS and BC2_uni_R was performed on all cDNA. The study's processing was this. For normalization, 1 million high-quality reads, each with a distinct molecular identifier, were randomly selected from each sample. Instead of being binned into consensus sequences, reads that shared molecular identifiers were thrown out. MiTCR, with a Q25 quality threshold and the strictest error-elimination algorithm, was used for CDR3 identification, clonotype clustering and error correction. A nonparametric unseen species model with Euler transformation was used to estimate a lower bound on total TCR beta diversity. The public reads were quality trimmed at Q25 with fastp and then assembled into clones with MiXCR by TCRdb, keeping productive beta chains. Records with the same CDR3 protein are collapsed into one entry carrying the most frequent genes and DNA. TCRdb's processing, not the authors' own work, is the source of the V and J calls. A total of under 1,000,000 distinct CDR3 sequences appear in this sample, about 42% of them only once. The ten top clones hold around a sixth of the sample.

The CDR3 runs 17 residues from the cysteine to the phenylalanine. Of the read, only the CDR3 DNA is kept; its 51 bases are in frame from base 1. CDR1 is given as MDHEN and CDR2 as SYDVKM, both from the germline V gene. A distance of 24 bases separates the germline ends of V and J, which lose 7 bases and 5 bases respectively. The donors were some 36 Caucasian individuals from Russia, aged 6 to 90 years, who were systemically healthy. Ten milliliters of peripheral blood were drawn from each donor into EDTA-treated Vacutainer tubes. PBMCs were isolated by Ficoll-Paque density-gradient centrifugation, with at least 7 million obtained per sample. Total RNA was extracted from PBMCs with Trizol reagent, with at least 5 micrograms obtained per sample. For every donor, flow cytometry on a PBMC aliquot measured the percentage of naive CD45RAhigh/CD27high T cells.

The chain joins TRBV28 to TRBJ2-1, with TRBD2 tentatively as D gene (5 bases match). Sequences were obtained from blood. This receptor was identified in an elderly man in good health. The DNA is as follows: TGTGCCAGCAATGACTCCGGAGCAGCCCGGGGAAACAATGAGCAGTTCTTC. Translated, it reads CASNDSGAARGNNEQFF.